The clone carrying this T cell receptor (beta chain) was found many times. The CDR3 extends over 15 amino acids. Trimming removed 3 bases at V and 0 bases at J, with 12 bases between. Germline V gives CDR1 SGHAT, CDR2 FQNNGV. PCR was performed a second time for about 7 to 12 cycles using a sample-barcoded 5' primer and a J-beta primer mix. TCRdb re-analysed the 5' RACE reads in MiXCR, keeping a single row per CDR3 protein. This table holds approximately 490,000 distinct CDR3 sequences, approximately 25% found once. These data come from a study of blood T cells in healthy people across ages. These data also formed part of another study, on T cells of mothers and their children.

Specimen: blood. The V and J genes are TRBV11-2 and TRBJ2-7; D is perhaps TRBD2 (6 bases). This sequence was found in a boy between 10 and 17 years old in good health. For the CDR3, the DNA is TGTGCCAGCAGCTTCGGCGGGGCGAGCTCCTACGAGCAGTACTTC. It is translated as CASSFGGASSYEQYF. Filled out from reference TRBV11-2 and TRBJ2-7, the complete variable domain reads EAGVAQSPRYKIIEKRQSVAFWCNPISGHATLYWYQQILGQGPKLLIQFQNNGVVDDSQLPKDRFSAERLKGVDSTLKIQPAKLEDSAVYLCASSFGGASSYEQYFGPGTRLTVT.